The sequence of this T cell receptor (beta chain) was determined in a study of blood T cell repertoires in COVID-19. V was pared by 6 bases and J by 4 bases, with 5 bases of the junction left unmatched. The CDR3 has 13 amino acids. Germline CDR1 is LNHDA and CDR2 is SQIVND (reference sequence). The protocol was immunoSEQ multiplex PCR, while the TCRdb copy is restricted to in-frame clones and leaves out a portion. The table records over 250,000 clones, about 88% of them present only once. The receptor was derived from a middle-aged woman who had recovered from COVID-19. The rearrangement links TRBV19 to TRBJ2-5; 7 bases agree with TRBD2. The sequencing input was peripheral blood. CDR3 in DNA: TGTGCCAGTAGCGGGAGGCGGGGAGAGACCCAGTACTTC. Its protein product is CASSGRRGETQYF.